This TCR beta chain emerged from a study of metastatic and nonmetastatic thyroid tumors. TCRdb re-called the PCR reads via MiXCR. The sample lists over 35,000 clones; around 16% were seen once. The germline V and J ends were trimmed by 6 bases and 4 bases, with 12 bases remaining between them. The CDR3 is 14 residues long. Germline CDR1 reads MNHNS; CDR2 reads SASEGT. The table lists this clone with many counts. Additional DNA sequences in this sample encode the identical CDR3. Among the patients, none had received any treatment before thyroid surgery. This chain connects TRBV6-1 to TRBJ1-4; a weak D match, TRBD1 (5 bases). Sequenced material: tumor tissue. This clonotype originated in a female donor with papillary thyroid cancer or a benign thyroid nodule (not recorded which). Some clones in this sample may be carry-over from other donors' samples. Here the CDR3 DNA reads TGTGCCAGCAGCCTCCGACAGTATAATGAAAAACTGTTTTTT. Translation gives CASSLRQYNEKLFF.